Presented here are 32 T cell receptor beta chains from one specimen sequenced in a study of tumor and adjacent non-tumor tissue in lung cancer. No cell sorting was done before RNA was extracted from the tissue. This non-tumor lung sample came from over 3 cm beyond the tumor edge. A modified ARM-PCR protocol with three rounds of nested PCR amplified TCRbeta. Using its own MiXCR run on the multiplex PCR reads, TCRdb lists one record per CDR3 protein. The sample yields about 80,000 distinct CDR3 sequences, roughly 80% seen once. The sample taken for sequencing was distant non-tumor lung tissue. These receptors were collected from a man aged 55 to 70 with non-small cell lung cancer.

CDR3 DNA sequence: TGTGCCAGCAGGTGGACAGGGGAGCACCGGGAGCTGTTTTTT. It yields the protein CASRWTGEHRELFF. This sequence joins TRBV12-3 or TRBV12-4 and TRBJ2-2; 9 bases agree with TRBD1. The CDR3 has 14 residues. Losses at the gene ends were 6 bases for V and 9 bases for J; bases not matched to a gene: 8.

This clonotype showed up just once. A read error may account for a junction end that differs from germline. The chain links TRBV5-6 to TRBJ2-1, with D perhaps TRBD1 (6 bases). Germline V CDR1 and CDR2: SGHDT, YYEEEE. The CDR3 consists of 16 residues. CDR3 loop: CTSIPWGRLGRNEQFF. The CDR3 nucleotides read TGTACCAGCATCCCCTGGGGGCGCTTAGGGCGTAATGAGCAGTTCTTC. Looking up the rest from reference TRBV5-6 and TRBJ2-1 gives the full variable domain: DAGVTQSPTHLIKTRGQQVTLRCSPKSGHDTVSWYQQALGQGPQFIFQYYEEEERQRGNFPDRFSGHQFPNYSSELNVNALLLGDSALYLCTSIPWGRLGRNEQFFGPGTRLTVL.

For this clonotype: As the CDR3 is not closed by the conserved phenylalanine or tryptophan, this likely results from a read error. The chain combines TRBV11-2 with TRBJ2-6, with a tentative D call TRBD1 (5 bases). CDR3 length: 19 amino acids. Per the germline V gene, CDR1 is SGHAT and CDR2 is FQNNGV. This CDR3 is CASSLVPKGRPSGADVLTL. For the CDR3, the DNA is TGTGCCAGCAGCTTAGTTCCAAAGGGCAGGCCCTCTGGGGCCGACGTCCTGACTCTC.

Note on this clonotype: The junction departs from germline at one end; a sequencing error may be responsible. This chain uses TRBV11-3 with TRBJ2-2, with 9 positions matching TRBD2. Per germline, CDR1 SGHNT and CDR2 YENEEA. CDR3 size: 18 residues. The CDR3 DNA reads TGTGCAAGCAGCTCCCGGGGAGCGGGAGGATACAGGGCCAGGGAGCTGTTATTT. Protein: CASSSRGAGGYRARELLF. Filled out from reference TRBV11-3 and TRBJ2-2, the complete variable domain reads EAGVVQSPRYKIIEKKQPVAFWCNPISGHNTLYWYLQNLGQGPELLIRYENEEAVDDSQLPKDRFSAERLKGVDSTLKIQPAELGDSAVYLCASSSRGAGGYRARELLFGEGSRLTVL.

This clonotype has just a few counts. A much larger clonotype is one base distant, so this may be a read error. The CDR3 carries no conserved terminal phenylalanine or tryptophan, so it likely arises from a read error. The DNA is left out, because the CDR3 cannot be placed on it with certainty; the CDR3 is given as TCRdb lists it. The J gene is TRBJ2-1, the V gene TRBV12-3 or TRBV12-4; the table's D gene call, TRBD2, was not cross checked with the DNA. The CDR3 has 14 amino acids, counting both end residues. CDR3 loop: CASSLALKRGGGFL.

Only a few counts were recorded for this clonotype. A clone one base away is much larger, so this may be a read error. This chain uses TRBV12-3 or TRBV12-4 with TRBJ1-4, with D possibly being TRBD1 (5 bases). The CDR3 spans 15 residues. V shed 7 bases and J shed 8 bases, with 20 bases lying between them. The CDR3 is CASTTSEGLREKLFF. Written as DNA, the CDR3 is TGTGCCAGCACCACTTCTGAGGGGCTGAGGGAAAAACTGTTTTTT.

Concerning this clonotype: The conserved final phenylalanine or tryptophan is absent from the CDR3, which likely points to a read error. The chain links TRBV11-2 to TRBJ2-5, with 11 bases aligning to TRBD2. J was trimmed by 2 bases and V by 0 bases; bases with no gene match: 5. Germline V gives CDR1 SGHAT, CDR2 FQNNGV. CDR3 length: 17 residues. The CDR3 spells CASSLDLRLAGQETQYY. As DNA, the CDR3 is TGTGCCAGCAGCTTAGATCTAAGACTAGCGGGGCAAGAGACCCAGTACTAC.

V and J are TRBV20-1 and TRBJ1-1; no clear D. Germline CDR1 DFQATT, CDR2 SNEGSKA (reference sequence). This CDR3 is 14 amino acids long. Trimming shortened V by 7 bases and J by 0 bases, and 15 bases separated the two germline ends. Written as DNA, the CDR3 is TGCAGTGTTCACATGGGCCCAGTGAACACTGAAGCTTTCTTT. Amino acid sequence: CSVHMGPVNTEAFF.

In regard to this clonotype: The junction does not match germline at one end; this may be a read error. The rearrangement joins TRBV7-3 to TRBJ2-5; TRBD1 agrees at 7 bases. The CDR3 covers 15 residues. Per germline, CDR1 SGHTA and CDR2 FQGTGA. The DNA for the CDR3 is TGTGCCACCAGCTTTCGACAGGGTGGCGCGAAGACCCAGTACTTC. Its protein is CATSFRQGGAKTQYF.

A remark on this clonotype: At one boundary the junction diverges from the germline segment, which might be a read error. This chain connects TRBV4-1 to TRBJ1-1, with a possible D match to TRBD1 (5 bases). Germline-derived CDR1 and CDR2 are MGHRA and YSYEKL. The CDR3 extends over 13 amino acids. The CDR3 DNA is TGTGCCAACAGGATAGAGGGGAGGACTGAAACTTTCTTT. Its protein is CANRIEGRTETFF.

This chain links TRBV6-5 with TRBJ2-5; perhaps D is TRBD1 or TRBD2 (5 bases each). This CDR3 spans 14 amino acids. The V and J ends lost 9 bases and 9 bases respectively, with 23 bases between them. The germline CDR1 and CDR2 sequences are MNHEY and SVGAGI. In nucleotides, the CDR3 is TGTGCCAGAAGTGATACCGGGACCGTGTGGGCCCAGTACTTC. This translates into CARSDTGTVWAQYF.

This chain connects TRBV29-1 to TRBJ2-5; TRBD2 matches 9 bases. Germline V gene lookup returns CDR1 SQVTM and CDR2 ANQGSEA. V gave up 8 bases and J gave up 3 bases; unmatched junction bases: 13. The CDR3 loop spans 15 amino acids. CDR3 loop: CSTGIAGVEKETQYF. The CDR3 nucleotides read TGCAGCACTGGGATAGCGGGAGTGGAGAAAGAGACCCAGTACTTC.

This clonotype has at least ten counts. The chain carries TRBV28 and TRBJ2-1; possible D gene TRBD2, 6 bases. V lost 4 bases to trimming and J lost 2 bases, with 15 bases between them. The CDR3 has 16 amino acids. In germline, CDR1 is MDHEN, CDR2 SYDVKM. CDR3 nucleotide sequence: TGTGCCAGCAGTTCTACCGGGACTCGTACCTACAATGAGCAGTTCTTC. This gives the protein CASSSTGTRTYNEQFF.

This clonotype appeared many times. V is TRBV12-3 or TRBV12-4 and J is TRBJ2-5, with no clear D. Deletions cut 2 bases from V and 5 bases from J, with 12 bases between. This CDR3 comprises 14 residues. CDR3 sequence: CASSLSVSWETQYF. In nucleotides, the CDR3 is TGTGCCAGCAGTTTATCGGTTAGTTGGGAGACCCAGTACTTC.

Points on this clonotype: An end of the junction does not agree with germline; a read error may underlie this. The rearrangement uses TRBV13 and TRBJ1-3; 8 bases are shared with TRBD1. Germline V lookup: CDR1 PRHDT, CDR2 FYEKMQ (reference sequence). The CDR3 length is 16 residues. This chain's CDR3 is CASSLGRTGTGNTIYF. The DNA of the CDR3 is TGTGCCAGCAGCTTAGGCCGGACAGGGACTGGGAACACCATATATTTT.

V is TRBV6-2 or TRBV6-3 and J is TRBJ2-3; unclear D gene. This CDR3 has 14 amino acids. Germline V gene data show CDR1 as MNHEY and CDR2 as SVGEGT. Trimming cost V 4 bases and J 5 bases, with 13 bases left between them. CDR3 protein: CASSSPAIRDTQYF. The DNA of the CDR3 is TGTGCCAGCAGTTCCCCGGCCATAAGAGATACGCAGTATTTT.

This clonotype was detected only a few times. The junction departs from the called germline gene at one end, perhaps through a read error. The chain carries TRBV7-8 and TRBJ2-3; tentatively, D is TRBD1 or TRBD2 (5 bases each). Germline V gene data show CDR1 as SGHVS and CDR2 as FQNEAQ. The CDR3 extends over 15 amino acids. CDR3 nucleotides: TGTGCCGGCAGCTTACCGGGACCCAAAGAGGATACGCAGTATTTT. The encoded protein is CAGSLPGPKEDTQYF.

CDR3 residues: CAWSLQEYTEAFF. The CDR3 DNA reads TGTGCCTGGAGTCTACAGGAGTACACTGAAGCTTTCTTT. V usage is TRBV30 and J usage is TRBJ1-1; weak D call: TRBD1 (5 bases). Germline CDR1 is GTSNPN and CDR2 is SVGIG (reference sequence). Trimming pared 2 bases from V and 3 bases from J, leaving 10 bases between. This CDR3 contains 13 residues.

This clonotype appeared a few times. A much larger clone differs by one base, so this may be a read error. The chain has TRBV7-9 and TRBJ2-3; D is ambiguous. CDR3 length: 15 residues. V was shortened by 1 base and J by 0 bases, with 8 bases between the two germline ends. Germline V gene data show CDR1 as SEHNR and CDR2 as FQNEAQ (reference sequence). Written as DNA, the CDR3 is TGTGCCAGCAGCTTAGGGGCAACTAGCACAGATACGCAGTATTTT. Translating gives CASSLGATSTDTQYF.

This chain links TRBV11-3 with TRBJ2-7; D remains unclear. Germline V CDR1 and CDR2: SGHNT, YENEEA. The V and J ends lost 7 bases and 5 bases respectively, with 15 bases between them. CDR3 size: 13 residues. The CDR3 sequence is CASNHRHANEQYF. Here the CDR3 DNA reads TGTGCCAGCAACCACCGGCATGCTAACGAGCAGTACTTC.

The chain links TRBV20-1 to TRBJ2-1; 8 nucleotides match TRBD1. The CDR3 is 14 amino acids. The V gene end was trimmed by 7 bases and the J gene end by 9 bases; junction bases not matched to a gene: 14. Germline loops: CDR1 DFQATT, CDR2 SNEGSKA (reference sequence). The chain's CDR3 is CSDGVRGGQGEQFF. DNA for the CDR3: TGCAGTGATGGAGTTCGGGGCGGACAGGGTGAGCAGTTCTTC.

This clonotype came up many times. The CDR3 is CASSQDRHPTSGWTYEQYF. The CDR3, as DNA: TGTGCCAGCAGCCAAGACCGGCACCCCACTAGCGGGTGGACCTACGAGCAGTACTTC. The V gene is TRBV4-2, the J gene TRBJ2-7; 9 nucleotides agree with TRBD2. Germline trimming cut 0 bases from V and 2 bases from J; bases unmatched to any gene: 14. CDR1 and CDR2 (germline): LGHNA, YNFKEQ. The CDR3 is made up of 19 amino acids.

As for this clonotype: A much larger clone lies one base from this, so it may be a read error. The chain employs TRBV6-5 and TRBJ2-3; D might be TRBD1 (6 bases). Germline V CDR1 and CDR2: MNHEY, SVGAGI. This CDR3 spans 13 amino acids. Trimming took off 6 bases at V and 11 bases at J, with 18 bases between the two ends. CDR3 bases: TGTGCCAGCAGGCCATCGCAGGGGTATATGCAGTATTTT. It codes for CASRPSQGYMQYF.

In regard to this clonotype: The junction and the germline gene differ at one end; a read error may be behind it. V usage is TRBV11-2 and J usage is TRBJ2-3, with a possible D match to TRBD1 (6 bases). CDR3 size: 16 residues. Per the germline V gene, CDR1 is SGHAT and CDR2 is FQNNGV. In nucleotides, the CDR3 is TGTGCCTGCAGCTTAGTATCAGGGGTAGTTACAGAAACGCAGTATTTT. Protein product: CACSLVSGVVTETQYF.

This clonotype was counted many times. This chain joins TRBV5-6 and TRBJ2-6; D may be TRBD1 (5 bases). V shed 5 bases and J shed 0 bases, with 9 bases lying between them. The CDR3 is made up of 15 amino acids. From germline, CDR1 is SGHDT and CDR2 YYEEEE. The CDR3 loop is CASSAQGSGANVLTF. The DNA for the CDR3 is TGTGCCAGCAGTGCTCAGGGCTCTGGGGCCAACGTCCTGACTTTC.

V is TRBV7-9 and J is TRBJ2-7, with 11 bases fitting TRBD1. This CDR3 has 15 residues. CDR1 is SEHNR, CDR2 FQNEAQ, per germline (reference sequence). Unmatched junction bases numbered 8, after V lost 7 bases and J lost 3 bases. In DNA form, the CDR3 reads TGTGCCAGCAACTCCGAGGGACAGGGGGTCTACGAGCAGTACTTC. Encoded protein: CASNSEGQGVYEQYF.

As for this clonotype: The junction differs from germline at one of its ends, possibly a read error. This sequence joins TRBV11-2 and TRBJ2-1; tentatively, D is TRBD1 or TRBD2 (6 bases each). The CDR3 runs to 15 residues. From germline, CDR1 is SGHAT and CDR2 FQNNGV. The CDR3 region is CASSFNGGPYNEQLF. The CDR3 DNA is TGTGCCAGCAGCTTTAACGGGGGCCCTTACAATGAGCAGTTATTC.

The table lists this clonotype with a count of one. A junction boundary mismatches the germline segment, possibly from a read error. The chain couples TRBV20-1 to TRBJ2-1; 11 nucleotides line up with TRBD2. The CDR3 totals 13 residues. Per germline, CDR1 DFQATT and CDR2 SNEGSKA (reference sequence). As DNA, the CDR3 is TGTATTGCCATTAGCGGGAGGGGACGTGAGCAGTTCTTC. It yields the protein CIAISGRGREQFF.

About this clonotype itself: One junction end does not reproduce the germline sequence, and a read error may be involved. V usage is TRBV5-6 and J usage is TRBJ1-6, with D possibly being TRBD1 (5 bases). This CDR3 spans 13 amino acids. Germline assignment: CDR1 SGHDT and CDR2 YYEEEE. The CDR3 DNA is TGTGTAAGCAGCTTGGACATAAATTTACCCCTCCACTTT. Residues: CVSSLDINLPLHF.

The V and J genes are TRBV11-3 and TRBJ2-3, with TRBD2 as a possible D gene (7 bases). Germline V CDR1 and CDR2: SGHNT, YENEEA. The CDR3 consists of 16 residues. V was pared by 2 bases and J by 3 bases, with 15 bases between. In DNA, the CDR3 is TGTGCCAGCAGCTTAATGGCCGGGGGGCGGACAGATACGCAGTATTTT. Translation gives CASSLMAGGRTDTQYF.

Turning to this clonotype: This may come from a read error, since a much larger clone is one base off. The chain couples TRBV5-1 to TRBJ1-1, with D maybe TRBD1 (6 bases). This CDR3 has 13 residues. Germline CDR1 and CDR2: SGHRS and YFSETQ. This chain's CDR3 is CVSSSVRGDEAFF. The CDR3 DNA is TGCGTCAGCAGTTCCGTCAGGGGAGATGAAGCTTTCTTT.

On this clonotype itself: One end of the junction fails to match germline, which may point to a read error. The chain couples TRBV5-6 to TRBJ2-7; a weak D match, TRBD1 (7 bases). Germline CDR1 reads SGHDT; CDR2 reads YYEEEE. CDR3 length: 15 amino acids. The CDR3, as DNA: TGTACCAGCAGCTTGGTACAAGGGGGCGGGAACGAGCAGTACTTC. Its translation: CTSSLVQGGGNEQYF.